What follows are 15 T cell receptor beta chains derived from one specimen sequenced in a study of Ad26.COV2.S vaccination and SARS-CoV-2 variants. Stated treatment: around 19 received Ad26.COV2.S at low or high dose, single or two shots; several received placebo; per-sample allocation not given. At day 63 after the first vaccine or placebo injection, samples were drawn. TCRdb's table, derived via immunoSEQ multiplex PCR, lists solely in-frame clones and lacks some. The table includes roughly 350,000 clones, over 75% detected once. The material sequenced was peripheral blood, taken in a trial of Ad26.COV2.S vaccine versus placebo. The origin of the receptors is a person between 18 and 65 years old who received the Ad26.COV2.S COVID-19 vaccine or a placebo.

V usage is TRBV5-1 and J usage is TRBJ2-5, with 7 bases matching TRBD1. The germline CDR1 and CDR2 sequences are SGHRS and YFSETQ. V shed 4 bases and J 0 bases; nucleotides not matched to a gene: 3. The CDR3 loop spans 14 amino acids. The CDR3 protein is CASSPGQNQETQYF. For the CDR3, the DNA is TGCGCCAGCAGCCCGGGACAGAACCAAGAGACCCAGTACTTC.

This clone appeared a single time. The V and J genes are TRBV9 and TRBJ2-3; the D is unclear. Deletions cut 2 bases from V and 2 bases from J, with 3 bases between. The CDR3 has 12 amino acids. Germline CDR1 and CDR2: SGDLS and YYNGEE. The CDR3 DNA is TGTGCCAGCAGCGTTTACACAGATACGCAGTATTTT. Protein product: CASSVYTDTQYF.

This chain uses TRBV2 with TRBJ1-6, with unresolved D. V lost 4 bases to trimming and J lost 7 bases, with 11 bases between them. Germline CDR1 and CDR2: SNHLY and FYNNEI. This CDR3 is 14 amino acids long. In DNA form, the CDR3 reads TGTGCCAGCAGTGTAAACAGACCGAATTCACCCCTCCACTTT. This translates into CASSVNRPNSPLHF.

The count of this clone is one. The chain couples TRBV5-5 to TRBJ2-3; maybe TRBD1 (5 bases). V gave up 4 bases and J gave up 5 bases, with 8 bases separating them. Germline-derived CDR1 and CDR2 are SGHKS and YYEKEE (reference sequence). This CDR3 contains 12 residues. The CDR3 here is CASSPDRDTQYF. For the CDR3, the DNA is TGTGCCAGCAGCCCCGACAGAGATACGCAGTATTTT.

A few counts support this clone. This chain connects TRBV4-1 to TRBJ1-2; 7 bases are shared with TRBD1. Germline assignment: CDR1 MGHRA and CDR2 YSYEKL. The CDR3 loop spans 15 amino acids. Germline trimming cut 2 bases from V and 1 base from J; bases unmatched to any gene: 4. The CDR3 coding sequence is TGCGCCAGCAGCCAATTCAGGGACAGTAACTATGGCTACACCTTC. The encoded protein is CASSQFRDSNYGYTF.

This chain links TRBV7-2 with TRBJ1-2; weak D call: TRBD1 (5 bases). V was pared by 1 base and J by 5 bases, with 14 bases between. Germline-derived CDR1 and CDR2 are SGHTA and FQGNSA. The CDR3 covers 15 residues. The DNA of the CDR3 is TGTGCCAGCAGCTTAGATCCCGGGACGCCTTATGGCTACACCTTC. It translates to CASSLDPGTPYGYTF.

Only one count was recorded for this clone. This chain connects TRBV7-9 to TRBJ2-3; D not resolved. V lost 1 base and J lost 2, with 13 bases in between. The CDR3 runs 16 residues. Per germline, CDR1 SEHNR and CDR2 FQNEAQ (reference sequence). CDR3: CASSLGGSSDTDTQYF. Written as DNA, the CDR3 is TGTGCCAGCAGCTTAGGAGGTAGCAGCGACACAGATACGCAGTATTTT.

The rearrangement links TRBV19 to TRBJ1-2; D might be TRBD1 (6 bases). Germline assignment: CDR1 LNHDA and CDR2 SQIVND (reference sequence). The CDR3 has 12 amino acids. Trimming shortened V by 3 bases and J by 8 bases, and 10 bases separated the two germline ends. CDR3 coding DNA: TGTGCCAGTAGTATGTCTGGGGGCGGCTACACCTTC. The encoded protein is CASSMSGGGYTF.

J is TRBJ2-7 and V is TRBV27, with 7 bases fitting TRBD1. CDR1 and CDR2 (germline): MNHEY, SMNVEV (reference sequence). The CDR3 has 13 amino acids. J gave up 5 bases and V 9 bases, and 10 bases lay outside the gene matches. Here the CDR3 DNA reads TGTGCCAGTAGTACCGGACAGGTCCACGAGCAGTACTTC. Encoded protein: CASSTGQVHEQYF.

This chain connects TRBV6-6 to TRBJ1-2; 7 bases agree with TRBD1. Germline assignment: CDR1 MNHNY and CDR2 SVGAGI (reference sequence). The CDR3 loop spans 15 amino acids. V shed 0 bases, J shed 6 bases, and the junction held 7 bases outside the gene matches. The CDR3 loop is CASSYSRQGSDGYTF. The DNA of the CDR3 is TGTGCCAGCAGTTACTCCAGACAGGGCTCCGATGGCTACACCTTC.

This clone was observed at least ten times. This chain uses TRBV12-3 or TRBV12-4 with TRBJ2-7, with D perhaps matching TRBD1 or TRBD2 (5 bases each). The V end was cut by 3 bases, the J end by 7 bases, with 7 bases between. The CDR3 is 11 amino acids. Here the CDR3 reads CASSFGGEQYF. CDR3 sequence (DNA): TGTGCCAGCAGTTTTGGGGGAGAGCAGTACTTC.

This chain links TRBV6-6 with TRBJ2-7, with 10 bases fitting TRBD1. V gave up 7 bases and J gave up 1 base; unmatched junction bases: 7. CDR3 length: 15 residues. CDR1 is MNHNY and CDR2 is SVGAGI in the germline V gene (reference sequence). The CDR3 reads CASTYRGQGSYEQYF. Here the CDR3 DNA reads TGTGCCAGCACATACCGGGGACAGGGGTCCTACGAGCAGTACTTC.

This chain connects TRBV10-3 to TRBJ1-1, with D hard to call. This CDR3 region has 12 residues. Germline V gene data show CDR1 as ENHRY and CDR2 as SYGVKD. V was clipped by 3 bases and J by 3 bases, with 5 bases between them. CDR3 region: CAISEWDTEAFF. CDR3 DNA: TGTGCCATCAGTGAATGGGACACTGAAGCTTTCTTT.

CDR3 residues: CSAWEGQGGTEAFF. The CDR3 DNA reads as TGCAGCGCCTGGGAGGGACAGGGAGGAACTGAAGCTTTCTTT. The V gene is TRBV29-1, the J gene TRBJ1-1, with TRBD1 identical over 9 bases. The junction had 11 bases not matched to a gene; V was cut back by 7 bases and J by 5 bases. The CDR3 is 14 residues long. Germline lookup yields CDR1 SQVTM and CDR2 ANQGSEA. Combining the CDR3 with reference TRBV29-1 and TRBJ1-1 gives the whole variable domain SAVISQKPSRDICQRGTSLTIQCQVDSQVTMMFWYRQQPGQSLTLIATANQGSEATYESGFVIDKFPISRPNLTFSTLTVSNMSPEDSSIYLCSAWEGQGGTEAFFGQGTRLTVV.

This clone was seen a handful of times. The V gene is TRBV5-1, the J gene TRBJ1-1; D is unclear. V gave up 3 bases and J gave up 6 bases, with 15 bases separating them. CDR3 size: 14 residues. Germline V gene lookup returns CDR1 SGHRS and CDR2 YFSETQ. The CDR3 here is CASSSAGTGAEAFF. The CDR3 nucleotides read TGCGCCAGCAGCTCTGCGGGAACGGGTGCTGAAGCTTTCTTT.